Below are 16 T cell receptor beta chains sequenced from a single sample in a study of cytomegalovirus exposure and HLA in healthy donors. PCR was performed using 60 Vbeta and 13 Jbeta primers. Here immunoSEQ multiplex PCR was the method, and the copy in TCRdb shows in-frame clones only, minus some. The table includes 200,000 to 250,000 clones, 75% detected once. The source material was PBMCs. The receptor source for this set is a woman aged 25 to 45 in good health and CMV-seronegative.

The V call is TRBV30, the J call TRBJ2-1, with 8 bases aligning to TRBD2. Germline lookup yields CDR1 GTSNPN and CDR2 SVGIG (reference sequence). This CDR3 has 12 residues. J was trimmed by 6 bases and V by 7 bases; bases with no gene match: 5. The chain's CDR3 is CASDGGANEQFF. For the CDR3, the DNA is TGTGCCTCGGACGGGGGGGCCAATGAGCAGTTCTTC.

This clone was counted once. This chain joins TRBV5-1 and TRBJ2-1; the match to TRBD2 covers 12 bases. Looked up from germline, CDR1 is SGHRS and CDR2 is YFSETQ. V dropped 4 bases and J dropped 6; count of bases not matched to a gene: 2. The CDR3 covers 14 residues. CDR3 sequence reads: CASSTTSGSNEQFF. CDR3 DNA sequence: TGCGCCAGCAGCACGACTAGCGGGAGCAATGAGCAGTTCTTC.

V is TRBV21-1 and J is TRBJ2-7; the D call of TRBD2 is as the table states it, not checked on the DNA. TRBV21-1 represents a pseudogene. The CDR3 is 15 residues long. CDR3 nucleotides: TGTGCCAGCAGCAAGATTAACAGACTAACCTACGAGCAGTACTTC. Translation gives CASSKINRLTYEQYF.

The chain has TRBV27 and TRBJ2-5; a weak D match, TRBD2 (6 bases). The DNA end is more similar to TRBJ2-7, so the J call may be wrong. This CDR3 region has 14 residues. The germline gives CDR1 MNHEY, CDR2 SMNVEV (reference sequence). The CDR3 reads CASSPLASAYEQYF. The CDR3 DNA is TGTGCCAGCAGCCCCCTAGCGAGCGCCTACGAGCAGTACTTC.

The chain employs TRBV30 and TRBJ1-6; D not resolved. This CDR3 is built from 11 residues. The germline gives CDR1 GTSNPN, CDR2 SVGIG (reference sequence). V lost 2 bases, J lost 12 bases, and 8 bases lay in between. CDR3 sequence (DNA): TGTGCCTGGAGTCTCGAGTTACCCCTCCACTTT. This gives the protein CAWSLELPLHF.

This clone was observed a few times. V is TRBV19 and J is TRBJ2-5; TRBD2 matches 7 bases. The CDR3 runs to 14 residues. J was trimmed by 11 bases and V by 8 bases; bases with no gene match: 17. Germline lookup yields CDR1 LNHDA and CDR2 SQIVND (reference sequence). The CDR3 protein is CASRQRGREREQYF. In DNA, the CDR3 is TGTGCCAGTCGCCAGCGTGGGAGGGAGAGGGAGCAGTACTTC.

The V call is TRBV27, the J call TRBJ2-7, with 10 positions matching TRBD1. The germline gives CDR1 MNHEY, CDR2 SMNVEV (reference sequence). Trimming cost V 3 bases and J 2 bases; bases outside gene matches: 4. The CDR3 runs to 15 residues. CDR3 amino acids: CASSFRDRGTYEQYF. As DNA, the CDR3 is TGTGCCAGCAGTTTCCGGGACAGGGGAACCTACGAGCAGTACTTC.

The chain combines TRBV9 with TRBJ2-1, with D possibly being TRBD1 (6 bases). V lost 4 bases and J lost 9, with 11 bases in between. CDR1 and CDR2 (germline): SGDLS, YYNGEE. The CDR3 totals 12 residues. CDR3 amino acids: CASSLGTPEQFF. The DNA for the CDR3 is TGTGCCAGCAGCCTCGGGACACCTGAGCAGTTCTTC.

The CDR3 spells CATSRDEYLNTGELFF. The CDR3 DNA reads as TGTGCCACCAGCAGAGATGAGTACCTTAACACCGGGGAGCTGTTTTTT. This chain links TRBV15 with TRBJ2-2; unclear D gene. V was pared by 0 bases and J by 2 bases, with 10 bases between. This CDR3 comprises 16 residues. CDR1 and CDR2 from the germline V gene are LNHNV and YYDKDF (reference sequence). The full variable domain, completed using reference TRBV15 and TRBJ2-2, is DAMVIQNPRYQVTQFGKPVTLSCSQTLNHNVMYWYQQKSSQAPKLLFHYYDKDFNNEADTPDNFQSRRPNTSFCFLDIRSPGLGDTAMYLCATSRDEYLNTGELFFGEGSRLTVL.

This clone was seen a few times. The genes are TRBV30 and TRBJ1-2; unclear D gene. The germline V gene has CDR1 GTSNPN and CDR2 SVGIG (reference sequence). This CDR3 has 13 amino acids. Trimming took 2 bases from V and 5 from J, leaving 12 bases between them. CDR3 DNA sequence: TGTGCCTGGAGTAAGGGAGACCCGTATGGCTACACCTTC. Protein sequence: CAWSKGDPYGYTF.

This clone has just a few counts. The chain combines TRBV28 with TRBJ2-1, with D unclear. The V gene lost 6 bases and the J gene lost 7 bases, with 10 bases spanning the gap. This CDR3 comprises 12 residues. Per the germline V gene, CDR1 is MDHEN and CDR2 is SYDVKM. Here the CDR3 reads CASSTERNEQFF. The CDR3 DNA sequence: TGTGCCAGCAGCACAGAAAGGAATGAGCAGTTCTTC.

This chain links TRBV30 with TRBJ2-3; a possible D gene is TRBD1 (5 bases). Germline V gene sequence: CDR1 GTSNPN, CDR2 SVGIG (reference sequence). V lost 1 base and J 0 bases, leaving 8 bases between the germline ends. CDR3 length: 14 amino acids. The CDR3 coding sequence is TGTGCCTGGAGTGGGACAACTAGCACAGATACGCAGTATTTT. It codes for CAWSGTTSTDTQYF.

The rearrangement links TRBV5-6 to TRBJ1-1; 7 positions match TRBD1. Germline V gives CDR1 SGHDT, CDR2 YYEEEE. V lost 0 bases to trimming and J lost 3 bases; unmatched junction nucleotides: 2. The CDR3 has 14 amino acids. The CDR3 DNA reads TGTGCCAGCAGCTTGGAGGGGGCGGACACTGAAGCTTTCTTT. Its protein product is CASSLEGADTEAFF.

The chain combines TRBV11-2 with TRBJ1-1, with D tentatively TRBD1 (6 bases). The V end was cut by 4 bases, the J end by 1 base, with 13 bases between. The CDR3 spans 15 residues. The V gene's germline CDR1 is SGHAT and CDR2 FQNNGV. CDR3 DNA sequence: TGTGCCAGCAGCTGGGGGCTCTTGACGAACACTGAAGCTTTCTTT. Encoded protein: CASSWGLLTNTEAFF.

The table lists this clone with a few counts. The rearrangement uses TRBV12-2 and TRBJ2-2; TRBD1 is the table's D call, not checked against the DNA. TRBV12-2 is flagged as a pseudogene. The CDR3 is 15 amino acids. The chain's CDR3 is CASRSAGQNTGELFF. As DNA, the CDR3 is TGTGCAAGTCGCTCAGCCGGACAGAACACCGGGGAGCTGTTTTTT.

V is TRBV4-1 and J is TRBJ2-5; D is perhaps TRBD2 (6 bases). The CDR3 covers 16 residues. Trimming left V 1 base short and J 3 bases short, with 15 bases between. Germline CDR1 and CDR2: MGHRA and YSYEKL. The DNA of the CDR3 is TGCGCCAGCAGCCAAGCCCCGGGACTCCTAGAAGAGACCCAGTACTTC. Amino acids: CASSQAPGLLEETQYF.